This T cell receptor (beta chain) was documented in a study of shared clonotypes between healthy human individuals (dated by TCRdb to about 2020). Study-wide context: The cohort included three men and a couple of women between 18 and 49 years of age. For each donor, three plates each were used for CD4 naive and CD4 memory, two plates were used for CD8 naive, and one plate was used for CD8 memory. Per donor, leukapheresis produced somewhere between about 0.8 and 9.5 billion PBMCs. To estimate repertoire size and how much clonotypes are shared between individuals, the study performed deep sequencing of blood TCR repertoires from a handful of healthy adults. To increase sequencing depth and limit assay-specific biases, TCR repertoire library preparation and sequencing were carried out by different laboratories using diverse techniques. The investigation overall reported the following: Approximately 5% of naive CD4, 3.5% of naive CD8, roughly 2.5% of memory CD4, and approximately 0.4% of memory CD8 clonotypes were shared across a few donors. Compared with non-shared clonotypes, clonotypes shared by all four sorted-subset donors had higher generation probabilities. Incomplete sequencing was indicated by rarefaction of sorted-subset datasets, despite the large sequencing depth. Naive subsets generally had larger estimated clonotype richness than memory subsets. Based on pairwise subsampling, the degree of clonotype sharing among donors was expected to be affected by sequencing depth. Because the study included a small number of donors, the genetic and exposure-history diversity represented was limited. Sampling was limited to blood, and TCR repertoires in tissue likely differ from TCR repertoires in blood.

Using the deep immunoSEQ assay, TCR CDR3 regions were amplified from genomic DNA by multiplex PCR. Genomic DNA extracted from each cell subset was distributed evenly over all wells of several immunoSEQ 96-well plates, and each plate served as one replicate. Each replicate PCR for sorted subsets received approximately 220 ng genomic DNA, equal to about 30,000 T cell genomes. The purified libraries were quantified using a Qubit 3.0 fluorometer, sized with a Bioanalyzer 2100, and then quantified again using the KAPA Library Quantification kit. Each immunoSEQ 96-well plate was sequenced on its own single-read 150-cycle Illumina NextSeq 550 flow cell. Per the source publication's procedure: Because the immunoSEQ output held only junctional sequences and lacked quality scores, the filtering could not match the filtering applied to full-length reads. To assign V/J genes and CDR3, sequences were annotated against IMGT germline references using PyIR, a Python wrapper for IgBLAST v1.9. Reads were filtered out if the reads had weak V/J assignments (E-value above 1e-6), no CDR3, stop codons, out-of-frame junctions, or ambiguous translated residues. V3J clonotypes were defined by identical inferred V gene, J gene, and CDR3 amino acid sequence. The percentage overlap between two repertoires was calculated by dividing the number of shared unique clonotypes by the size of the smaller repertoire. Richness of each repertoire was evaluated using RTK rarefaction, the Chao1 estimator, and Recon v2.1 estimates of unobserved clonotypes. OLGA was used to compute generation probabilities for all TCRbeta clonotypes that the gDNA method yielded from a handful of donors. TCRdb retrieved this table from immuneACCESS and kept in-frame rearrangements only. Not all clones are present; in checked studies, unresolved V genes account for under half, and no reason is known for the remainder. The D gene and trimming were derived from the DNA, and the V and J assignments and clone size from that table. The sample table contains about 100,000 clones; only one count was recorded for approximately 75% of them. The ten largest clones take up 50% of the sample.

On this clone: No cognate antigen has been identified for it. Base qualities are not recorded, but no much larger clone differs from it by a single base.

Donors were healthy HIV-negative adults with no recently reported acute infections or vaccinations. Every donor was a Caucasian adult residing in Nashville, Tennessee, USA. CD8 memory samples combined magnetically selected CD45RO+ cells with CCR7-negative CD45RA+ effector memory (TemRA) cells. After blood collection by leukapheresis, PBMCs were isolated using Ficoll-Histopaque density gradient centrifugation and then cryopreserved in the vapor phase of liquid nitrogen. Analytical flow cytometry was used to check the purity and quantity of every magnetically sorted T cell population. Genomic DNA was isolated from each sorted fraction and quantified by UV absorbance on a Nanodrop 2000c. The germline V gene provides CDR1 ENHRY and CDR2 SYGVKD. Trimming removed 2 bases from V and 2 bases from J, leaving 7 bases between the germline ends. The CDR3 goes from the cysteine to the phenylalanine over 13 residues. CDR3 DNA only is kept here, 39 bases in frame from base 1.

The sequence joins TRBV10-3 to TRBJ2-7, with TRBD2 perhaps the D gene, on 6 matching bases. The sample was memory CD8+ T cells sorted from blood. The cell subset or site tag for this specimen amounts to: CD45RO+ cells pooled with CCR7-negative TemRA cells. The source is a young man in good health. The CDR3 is CAISERGTYEQYF. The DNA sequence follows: TGTGCCATCAGTGAGCGGGGGACCTACGAGCAGTACTTC.